The clone carrying this TCR beta chain was observed a single time. These data come from a study of CD8 T cells in Susac syndrome. Random hexamers were used to reverse transcribe the RNA input (about 0.5 to 1 ug). Amplification of TCR beta CDR3 spanned 54 Vbeta and 13 Jbeta via immunoSEQ multiplex PCR. TCRdb reanalysed the immunoSEQ multiplex PCR reads using MiXCR and keeps one entry per CDR3 protein. The repertoire holds 150,000 to 180,000 distinct CDR3 sequences, with 95% as singletons. The V end was cut by 6 bases, the J end by 1 base, with 18 bases between. Germline CDR1 DFQATT, CDR2 SNEGSKA (reference sequence). This CDR3 is 15 amino acids long. Negative isolation was used for CD8+ and CD4+ T cells and FACS enrichment for TEMRA cells.

The sequencing input was CD4+ T cells from PBMCs. This chain connects TRBV20-1 to TRBJ1-1; D is perhaps TRBD1 (5 bases). The sequence derives from a human donor with Susac syndrome. CDR3 residues: CSAPPGGGWNTEAFF. Written as DNA, the CDR3 is TGCAGTGCCCCCCCGGGGGGAGGATGGAACACTGAAGCTTTCTTT.